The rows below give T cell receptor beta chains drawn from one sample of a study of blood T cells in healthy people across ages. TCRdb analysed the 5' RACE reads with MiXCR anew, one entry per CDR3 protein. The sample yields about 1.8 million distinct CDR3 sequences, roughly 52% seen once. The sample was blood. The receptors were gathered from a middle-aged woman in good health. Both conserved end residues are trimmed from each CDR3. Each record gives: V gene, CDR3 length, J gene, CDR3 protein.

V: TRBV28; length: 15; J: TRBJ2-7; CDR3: ASSRSSVPHFVYEQY
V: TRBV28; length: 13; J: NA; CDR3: ASSSRSARGYEQY
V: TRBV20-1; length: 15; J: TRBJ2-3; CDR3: SANGLAGGPFPDTQY
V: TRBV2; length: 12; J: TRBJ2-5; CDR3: ASSERPGLETQY
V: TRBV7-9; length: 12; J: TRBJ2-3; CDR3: ASVVAGASDTQY
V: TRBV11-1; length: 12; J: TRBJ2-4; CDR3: ASSRGQTGGIQY
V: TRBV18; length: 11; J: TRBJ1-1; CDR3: ASSPKMNTEAF
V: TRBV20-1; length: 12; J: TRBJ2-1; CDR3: SAGSSGGGNEQF
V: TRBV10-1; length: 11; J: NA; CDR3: ASSEFLYNEQY
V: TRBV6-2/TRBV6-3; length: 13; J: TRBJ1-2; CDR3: ASRTLGQGLNGYT
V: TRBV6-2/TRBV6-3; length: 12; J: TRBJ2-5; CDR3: ASRDGQGEETQY
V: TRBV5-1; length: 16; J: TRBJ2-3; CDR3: ASSLTGLDQSGTDTQY
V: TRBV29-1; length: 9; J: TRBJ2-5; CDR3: SGELTETQY
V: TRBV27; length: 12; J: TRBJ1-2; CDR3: ASSLSLGAYGYT
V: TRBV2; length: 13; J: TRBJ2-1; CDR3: ASSEAPGGHNEQF
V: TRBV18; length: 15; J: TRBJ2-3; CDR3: ASSPPVAGGRTDTQY
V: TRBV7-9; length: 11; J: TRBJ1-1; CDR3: ASSFFGDPKAF
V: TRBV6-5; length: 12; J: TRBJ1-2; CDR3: ASSKTGTENGYT
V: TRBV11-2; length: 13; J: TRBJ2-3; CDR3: ASSISGGGTDTQY
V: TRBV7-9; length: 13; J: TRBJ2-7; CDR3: ASSRTDKFSYEQY
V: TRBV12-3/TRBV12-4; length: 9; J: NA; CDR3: ASSVVSEQY
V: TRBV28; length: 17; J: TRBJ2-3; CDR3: ASSSPGTSGGASSDTQY
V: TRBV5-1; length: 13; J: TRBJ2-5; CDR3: ASSLSSASRETQY
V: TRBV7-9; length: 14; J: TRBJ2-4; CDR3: ASSFQGASPSGIQY
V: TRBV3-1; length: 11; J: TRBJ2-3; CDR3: ASSQDWRDAQY
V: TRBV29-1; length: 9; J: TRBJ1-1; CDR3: SVSGTGEAF
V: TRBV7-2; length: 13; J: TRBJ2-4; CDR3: ASSPSRGGVNIQY
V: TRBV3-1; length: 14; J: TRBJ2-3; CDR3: ASSQPTGWRTDTQY
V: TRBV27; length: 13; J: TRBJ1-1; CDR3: ASSSLTGGKTEAF